This entry is about one T cell receptor beta chain. Its antigen is still unknown. No much larger clone is present one base from it, and per-base qualities are unavailable. The data were taken from a study of cytomegalovirus exposure and HLA in healthy donors (dated by TCRdb to 2015 to 2018). At the level of the whole study: An earlier analysis of roughly 570 of the donors reported under 300 Gb of sequence data and approximately 120 million unique TCR beta sequences obtained from around 190 million T cells. The genetic ancestry cluster associated with self-reported Caucasian donors included 80% to 90% of the 398 genotyped donors. Genome-wide SNP genotypes for about three fifths of the roughly 670 donors were used in a later genetic analysis, which treated that subset as a discovery cohort. Roughly 5 DR-DQ haplotypes were handled as single units for association and clustering, since linkage in the cohort was strong. All discovery cohort repertoires had been generated using a single sequencing platform. The study was designed to test whether signatures of past pathogen exposure could be identified by cataloging public T cell receptors. In the later analysis, no new phenotypic data were used to find candidate immune exposures; instead, reliance was placed on TCR beta sequences and their occurrence across donors. Class I and class II HLA loci were covered by the typing at four-digit resolution. In an earlier analysis of roughly 580 of the donors, high-throughput TCR beta sequencing was used to judge whether each TCR beta V gene segment behaved as functional or pseudogenic. An early release that covered 640 HLA-typed donors contained approximately 300 gigabases of sequencing data and 70 million to 100 million unique TCR sequences. Among almost 400 genotyped donors of the cohort, an average of approximately 230,000 unique TCR beta nucleotide sequences were sequenced per donor, around a sixth of them non-productive. The number of typed donors differed by locus: about 629-640 for A, B, C, DRB1 and DQB1; 500 to 550 for DQA1; around 580 for DPA1; and roughly 490 for DPB1. To study patterns of TCR occurrence, a later analysis re-analyzed previously published TCR beta repertoires from 666 donors and added high-resolution HLA genotyping. To predict cytomegalovirus infection status, the study brought together high-throughput TCR immunosequencing, statistical association of individual TCRs with disease status, and machine learning. Besides the first cohort of some 670 subjects, a separate validation cohort made up of 90 to 150 different subjects was used. The study profiled the T cell repertoires of about 720 subjects by immunosequencing and related them to cytomegalovirus serostatus. Donor age, sex, ethnicity and CMV serostatus were compiled alongside the repertoire data.

Study-wide conclusions, independent of this receptor: A cluster of highly shared sequence variants was judged likely to be a technical artifact of the sequencing pipeline. Linkage disequilibrium might explain the correlated functional status among segregating V segments, but an unknown experimental factor could not be excluded. A later analysis found that most CMV-associated TCR beta chains appeared HLA-restricted, with HLA associations seemingly driven largely by CMV exposure. A further reported finding was that TCR beta sequences accurately predicted the HLA-A and HLA-B alleles for most subjects in the first cohort. A later genetic analysis reported fewer N-insertions in productive TCRs among donors in an Asian-associated ancestry cluster than the roughly 700-donor mean. A few of the identified cytomegalovirus-associated TCR beta chains were confirmed in vitro to be specific for cytomegalovirus antigens. For the cohort, immune exposure information was limited to CMV serostatus. Because counts were too low, seventeen rarely observed V segments, including chromosome 9 orphons, were left out of the earlier analysis of some 640 of the donors. Most TCR sequences were observed very rarely across donors, whereas some public TCRs were present in many individuals. A later analysis associated about 18,000 TCR beta sequences with specific HLA alleles at a false discovery rate of 0.05. Because HLA typing was missing for some donors at each locus, association tests included only the typed subset. The study gave a list of 150 to 200 TCR beta chains associated with cytomegalovirus. The 87-base-pair reads could not distinguish some IMGT-functional V segments, including TRBV6-2 and TRBV6-3, so those segments were excluded. In an earlier analysis of more than 500 of the donors, most TCR beta V segments appeared in productive rearrangements about 87% or about 30% of the time, broadly matching IMGT annotations. In a later analysis, several top co-occurrence clusters were reported to appear linked to parvovirus B19, influenza, CMV and Epstein-Barr virus. In a later analysis, HLA-associated TCR beta chains showed more clonal expansion and lower generation probabilities than non-associated chains that were equally common. Cytomegalovirus status was reported to be diagnosed by the classifier with high specificity and sensitivity in both the original and validation cohorts. In this cohort, only TCR beta chains were sequenced, and detectable features were limited by the absence of alpha or paired-chain data. The authors suggested that the approach could potentially be extended to other disease states and immunological phenotypes. In a later genetic analysis, a missense DCLRE1C variant was associated with V-gene and J-gene trimming of TCR beta chains, and the association was replicated in an independent cohort. Presence/absence analyses assumed roughly uniform sequencing depth across donors, an assumption that may not hold. When HLA alleles, especially DR and DQ, strongly co-occurred, TCR associations were difficult to assign to individual alleles. A later analysis found that TCR association rates varied across HLA loci, with DRB1 alleles showing the most associated TCRs and HLA-C alleles the fewest.

Library preparation used the immunoSEQ multiplex PCR assay. A mixture of 60 forward primers for TCR Vbeta segments and 13 reverse primers for TCR Jbeta segments was used in the multiplex PCR. The CDR3 region of rearranged TCR beta genes was amplified from genomic DNA by a multiplex PCR assay. The Illumina HiSeq System was used to sequence the amplified TCR beta libraries as 87-base-pair reads. On the authors' methods: Across the roughly 640 repertoires, a later analysis counted approximately 83 million unique TCR beta chains, about 10 million of which were shared by at least two donors. Raw reads were error-corrected and collapsed into unique sequences with a nearest-neighbor algorithm that merged closely related sequences to remove PCR and sequencing errors. Alignment of CDR3 sequences to IMGT reference sequences was used to assign V, D and J gene segments. Each retained sequence needed at least a six-nucleotide match to both a V gene segment and a J gene segment. A rearrangement was called productive if the CDR3 had no stop codons and remained in frame with V and J, and every other rearrangement was called non-productive. Following IMGT convention, CDR3 was defined as the stretch from the second conserved V-encoded cysteine to the conserved J-encoded phenylalanine. In an earlier analysis of 550 to 650 of the donors, sequences lacking an unambiguous match to a single V gene segment were excluded. An earlier analysis of over 450 of the donors classified V segments as functional when productive rearrangements were above 56.7% and as segregating when the standard deviation between donors was above 5%. To diagnose cytomegalovirus status from the catalog of TCR beta chain sequences, a statistical classification framework was built. In a later analysis, V and J genes were assigned by comparing TCR nucleotide sequences against IMGT/GENE-DB human TR gene sequences. Using the TCRdist pipeline, a later analysis assigned CDR3 sequences along with most-parsimonious VDJ recombination scenarios. A later analysis defined each TCR beta chain by its CDR3 amino acid sequence plus V-gene family, and excluded reads lacking a unique V-gene family. As a way to deal with suspected cross-contamination and a sequencing artifact, a later analysis dropped 450 to 600 nucleotide sequences that were highly shared and had low generation probability. A later analysis calculated a clonal expansion index for each public chain from normalized within-repertoire ranks of inferred template counts. In a later analysis, generation probabilities were computed with a VDJ recombination model fitted to out-of-frame rearrangements, and the resulting probabilities were checked against IGoR. In a later analysis, TCR-TCR, TCR-HLA and TCR-CMV co-occurrence was scored with hypergeometric tests, and a repertoire-size bias correction was applied to TCR pairs. False discovery rates were estimated in a later analysis by permuting HLA or CMV assignments 20 times. In a later analysis, co-occurring TCRs were grouped using DBSCAN, and TCRdist sequence similarity was added for clustering within HLA-allele-positive subsets. Co-occurrence clustering excluded repertoires with fewer than 30,000 or more than 120,000 public chains, plus five with anomalous nucleotide sharing. Entries here come from immuneACCESS through TCRdb and include only in-frame sequences with V and J called. Some clones fail to appear in such tables; in the studies checked, an unresolved V gene covers under half of the shortfall, and the cause of the remainder is unknown. V, J and clone size were drawn from that table, and D and trimming were deduced from the DNA. The table for this sample lists roughly 120,000 clones; about two thirds of them were counted only once. 4.5% to 5.5% of the sample lies in the top ten.

The cohort comprised 710 or so healthy bone marrow donors. At the time of sampling, every cohort member was nominally healthy, though immune exposures that went unrecorded were likely present. The donor was CMV seropositive and belonged to the group of more than 250 seropositive cohort members. Each donor provided a peripheral blood sample, and peripheral blood mononuclear cells were used for TCR beta sequencing. Genomic DNA was extracted from the blood cell samples with the Qiagen DNeasy Blood Extraction Kit. Germline trimming: 1 base from V, 6 bases from J; junction bases outside gene matches: 8. The CDR3 starts with the cysteine, ends with the phenylalanine, and has 15 residues. The read is trimmed to its CDR3 DNA, 45 bases read in frame from base 1. Per the germline V gene, SGHDT is the CDR1 and YYEEEE is the CDR2.

Sequenced sample: PBMCs. The sequence came from a woman in her seventies in good health and CMV-seropositive. The chain uses TRBV5-6 and TRBJ2-7; 9 central bases correspond to TRBD2. The bases are TGTGCCAGCAGCTTGTATTTGCTAGCGGGGAGCGAGCAGTACTTC. Translation gives CASSLYLLAGSEQYF.